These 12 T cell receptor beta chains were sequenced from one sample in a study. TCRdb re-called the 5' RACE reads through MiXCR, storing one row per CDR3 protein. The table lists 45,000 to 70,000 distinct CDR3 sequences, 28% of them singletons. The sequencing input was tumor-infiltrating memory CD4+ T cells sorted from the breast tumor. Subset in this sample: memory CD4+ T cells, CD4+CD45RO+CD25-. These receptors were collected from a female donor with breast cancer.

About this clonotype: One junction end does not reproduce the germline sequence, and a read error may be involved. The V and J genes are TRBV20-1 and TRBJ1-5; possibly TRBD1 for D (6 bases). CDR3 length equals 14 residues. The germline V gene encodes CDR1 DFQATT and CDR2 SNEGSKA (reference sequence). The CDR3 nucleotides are TGCAGTGCTCTCAGGGGCGGGGGCAAGCAGCCCCAGCATTTT. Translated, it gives CSALRGGGKQPQHF.

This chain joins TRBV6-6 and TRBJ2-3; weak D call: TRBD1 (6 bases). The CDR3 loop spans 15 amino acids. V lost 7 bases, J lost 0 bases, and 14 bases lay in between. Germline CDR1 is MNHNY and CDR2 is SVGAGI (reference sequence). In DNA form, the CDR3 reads TGTGCCAGCATGGGGGCGAGTGGGAGCACAGATACGCAGTATTTT. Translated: CASMGASGSTDTQYF.

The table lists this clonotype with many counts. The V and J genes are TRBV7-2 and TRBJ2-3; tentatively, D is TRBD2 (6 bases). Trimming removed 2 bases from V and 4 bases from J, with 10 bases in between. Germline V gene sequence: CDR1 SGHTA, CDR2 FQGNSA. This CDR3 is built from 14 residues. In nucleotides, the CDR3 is TGTGCCAGCAGCTTACTAGGAGGGGCAGATACGCAGTATTTT. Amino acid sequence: CASSLLGGADTQYF.

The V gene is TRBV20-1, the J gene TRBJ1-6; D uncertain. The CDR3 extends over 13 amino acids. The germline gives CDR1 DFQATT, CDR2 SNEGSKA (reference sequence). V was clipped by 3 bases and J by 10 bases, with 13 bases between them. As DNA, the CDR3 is TGCAGTGCTAGTTTCGGGGTAGGATCACCCCTCCACTTT. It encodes CSASFGVGSPLHF.

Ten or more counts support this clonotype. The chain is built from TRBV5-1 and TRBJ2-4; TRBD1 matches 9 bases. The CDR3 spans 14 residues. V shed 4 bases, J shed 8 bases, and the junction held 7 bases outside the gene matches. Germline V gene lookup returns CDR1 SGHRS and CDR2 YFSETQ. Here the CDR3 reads CASSPEGQGYIQYF. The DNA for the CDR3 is TGCGCCAGCAGCCCGGAGGGACAGGGCTACATTCAGTACTTC.

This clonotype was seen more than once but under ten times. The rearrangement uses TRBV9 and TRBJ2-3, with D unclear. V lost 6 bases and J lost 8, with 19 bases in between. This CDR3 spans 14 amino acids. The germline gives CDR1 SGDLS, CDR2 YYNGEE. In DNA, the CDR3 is TGTGCCAGCACCGACCCCCGGGTTCCCGGTACGCAGTATTTT. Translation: CASTDPRVPGTQYF.

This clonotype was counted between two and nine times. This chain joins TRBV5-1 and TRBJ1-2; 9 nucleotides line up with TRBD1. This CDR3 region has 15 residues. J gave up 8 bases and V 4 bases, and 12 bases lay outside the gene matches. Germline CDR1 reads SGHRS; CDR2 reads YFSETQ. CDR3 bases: TGCGCCAGCAGCGCGGGGAATCCGGGACAGGGCGGCTACACCTTC. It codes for CASSAGNPGQGGYTF.

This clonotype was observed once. The CDR3 here is CASSSGSDAGELFF. CDR3 DNA: TGCGCCAGCAGCTCGGGTTCTGACGCCGGGGAGCTGTTTTTT. The chain uses TRBV5-1 and TRBJ2-2; D uncertain. V gave up 3 bases and J gave up 6 bases, with 12 bases separating them. Germline V gene data show CDR1 as SGHRS and CDR2 as YFSETQ. This CDR3 has 14 amino acids.

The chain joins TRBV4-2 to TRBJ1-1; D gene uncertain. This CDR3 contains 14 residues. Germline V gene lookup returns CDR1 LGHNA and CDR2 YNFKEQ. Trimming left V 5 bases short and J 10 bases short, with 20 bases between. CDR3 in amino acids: CASSSSGTAAGAFF. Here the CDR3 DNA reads TGTGCCAGCAGCTCAAGTGGAACGGCCGCAGGAGCTTTCTTT.

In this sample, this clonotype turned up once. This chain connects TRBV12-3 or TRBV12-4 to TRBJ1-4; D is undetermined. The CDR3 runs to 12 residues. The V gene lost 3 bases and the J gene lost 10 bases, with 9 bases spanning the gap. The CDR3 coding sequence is TGTGCCAGCAGTTTCCCCGAGGGAAAACTGTTTTTT. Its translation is CASSFPEGKLFF.

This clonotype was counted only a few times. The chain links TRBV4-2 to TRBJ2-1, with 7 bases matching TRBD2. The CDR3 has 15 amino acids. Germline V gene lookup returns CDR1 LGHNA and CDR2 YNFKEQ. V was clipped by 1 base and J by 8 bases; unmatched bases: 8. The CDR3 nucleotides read TGTGCCAGCAGCCAAGGATCAGCGGGAACCGATGAGCAGTTCTTC. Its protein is CASSQGSAGTDEQFF.

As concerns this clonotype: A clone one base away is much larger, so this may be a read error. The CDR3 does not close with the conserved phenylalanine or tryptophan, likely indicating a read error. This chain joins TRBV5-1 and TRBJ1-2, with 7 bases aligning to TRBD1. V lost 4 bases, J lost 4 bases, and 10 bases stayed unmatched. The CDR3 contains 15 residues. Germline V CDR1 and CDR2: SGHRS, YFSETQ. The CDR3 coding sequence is TGCGCCAGCAGCCGGGGGGACAGTTCCGTCTATGGCTACACCTCC. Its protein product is CASSRGDSSVYGYTS.